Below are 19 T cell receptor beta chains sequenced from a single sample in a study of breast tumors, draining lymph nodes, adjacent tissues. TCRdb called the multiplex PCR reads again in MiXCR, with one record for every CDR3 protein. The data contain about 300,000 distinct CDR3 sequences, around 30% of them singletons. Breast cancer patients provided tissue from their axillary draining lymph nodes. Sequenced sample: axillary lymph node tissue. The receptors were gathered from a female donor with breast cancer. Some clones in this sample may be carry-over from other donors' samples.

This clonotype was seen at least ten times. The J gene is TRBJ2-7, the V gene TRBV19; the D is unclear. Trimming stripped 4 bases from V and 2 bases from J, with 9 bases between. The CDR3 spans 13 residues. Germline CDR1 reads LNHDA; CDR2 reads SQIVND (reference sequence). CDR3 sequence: CASSSSVAYEQYF. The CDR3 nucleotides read TGTGCCAGTAGTAGTTCAGTAGCCTACGAGCAGTACTTC.

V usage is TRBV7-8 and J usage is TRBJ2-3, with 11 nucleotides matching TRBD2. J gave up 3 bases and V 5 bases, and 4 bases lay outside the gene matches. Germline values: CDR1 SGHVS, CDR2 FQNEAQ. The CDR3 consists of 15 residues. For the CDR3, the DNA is TGTGCCAGCAGCCAAGGGACTAGCGGAACAGATACGCAGTATTTT. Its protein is CASSQGTSGTDTQYF. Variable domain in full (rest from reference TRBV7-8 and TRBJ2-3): GAGVSQSPRYKVAKRGQDVALRCDPISGHVSLFWYQQALGQGPEFLTYFQNEAQLDKSGLPSDRFFAERPEGSVSTLKIQRTQQEDSAVYLCASSQGTSGTDTQYFGPGTRLTVL.

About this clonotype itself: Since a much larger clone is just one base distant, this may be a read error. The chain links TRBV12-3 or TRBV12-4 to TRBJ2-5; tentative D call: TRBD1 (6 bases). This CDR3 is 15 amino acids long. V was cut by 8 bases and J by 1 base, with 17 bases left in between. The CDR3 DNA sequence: TGTGCCAGCGGAAAAAATCAGGGGCCCCAAGAGACCCAGTACTTC. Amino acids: CASGKNQGPQETQYF.

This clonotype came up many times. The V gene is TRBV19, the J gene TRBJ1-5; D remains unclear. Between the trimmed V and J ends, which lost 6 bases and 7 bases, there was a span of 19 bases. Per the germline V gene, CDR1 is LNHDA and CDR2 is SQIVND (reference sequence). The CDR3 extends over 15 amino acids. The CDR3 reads CASSPGAGGGQPQHF. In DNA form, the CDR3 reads TGTGCCAGTAGCCCGGGAGCGGGCGGCGGGCAGCCCCAGCATTTT. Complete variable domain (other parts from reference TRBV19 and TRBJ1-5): DGGITQSPKYLFRKEGQNVTLSCEQNLNHDAMYWYRQDPGQGLRLIYYSQIVNDFQKGDIAEGYSVSREKKESFPLTVTSAQKNPTAFYLCASSPGAGGGQPQHFGDGTRLSIL.

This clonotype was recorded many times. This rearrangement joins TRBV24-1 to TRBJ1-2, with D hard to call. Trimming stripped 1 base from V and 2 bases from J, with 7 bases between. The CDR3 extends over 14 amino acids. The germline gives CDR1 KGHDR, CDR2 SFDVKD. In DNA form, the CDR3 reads TGTGCCACCAGTGATTTAAAAGAGAACTATGGCTACACCTTC. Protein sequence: CATSDLKENYGYTF.

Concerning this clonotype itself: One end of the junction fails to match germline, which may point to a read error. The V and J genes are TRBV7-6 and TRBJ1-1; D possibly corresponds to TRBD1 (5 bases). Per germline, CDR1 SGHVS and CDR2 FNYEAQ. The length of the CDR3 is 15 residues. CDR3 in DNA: TGTGCCAGCAGCTTAGAACGTTTGGGGGTCACTGAAGCTTGCTTT. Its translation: CASSLERLGVTEACF. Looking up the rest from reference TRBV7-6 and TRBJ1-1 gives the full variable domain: GAGVSQSPRYKVTKRGQDVALRCDPISGHVSLYWYRQALGQGPEFLTYFNYEAQQDKSGLPNDRFSAERPEGSISTLTIQRTEQRDSAMYRCASSLERLGVTEACFGQGTRLTVV.

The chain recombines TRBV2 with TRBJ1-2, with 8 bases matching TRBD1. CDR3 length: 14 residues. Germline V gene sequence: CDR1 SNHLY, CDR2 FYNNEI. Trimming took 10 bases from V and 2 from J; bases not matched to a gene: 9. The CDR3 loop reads CAINVQGGNYGYTF. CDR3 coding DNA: TGTGCCATCAACGTACAGGGGGGCAACTATGGCTACACCTTC.

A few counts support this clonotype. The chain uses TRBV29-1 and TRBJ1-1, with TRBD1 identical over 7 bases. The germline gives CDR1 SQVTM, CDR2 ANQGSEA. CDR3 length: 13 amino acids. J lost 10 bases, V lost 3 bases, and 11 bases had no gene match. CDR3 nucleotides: TGCAGCGTTGAGGAAGGGGGCGGAATAATAGCTTTCTTT. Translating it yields CSVEEGGGIIAFF.

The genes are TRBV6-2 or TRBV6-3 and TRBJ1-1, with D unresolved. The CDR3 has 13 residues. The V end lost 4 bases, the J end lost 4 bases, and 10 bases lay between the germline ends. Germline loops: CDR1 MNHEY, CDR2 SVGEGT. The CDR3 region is CASSWFRGTEAFF. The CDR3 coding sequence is TGTGCCAGCAGTTGGTTCCGTGGCACTGAAGCTTTCTTT.

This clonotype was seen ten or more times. CDR3 DNA: TGCAGCGTGACAGGGATCGGCAATCAGCCCCAGCATTTT. As protein: CSVTGIGNQPQHF. The V gene is TRBV20-1, the J gene TRBJ1-5, with 7 bases that match TRBD1. This CDR3 comprises 13 residues. The V gene's germline CDR1 is DFQATT and CDR2 SNEGSKA (reference sequence).

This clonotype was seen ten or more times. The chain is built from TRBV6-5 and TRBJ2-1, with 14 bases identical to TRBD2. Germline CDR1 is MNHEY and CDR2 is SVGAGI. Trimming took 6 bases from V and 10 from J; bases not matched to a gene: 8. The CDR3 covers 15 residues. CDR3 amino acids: CASSRPGLAGEEQFF. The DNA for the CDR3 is TGTGCCAGCAGCCGACCGGGACTAGCGGGAGAAGAGCAGTTCTTC.

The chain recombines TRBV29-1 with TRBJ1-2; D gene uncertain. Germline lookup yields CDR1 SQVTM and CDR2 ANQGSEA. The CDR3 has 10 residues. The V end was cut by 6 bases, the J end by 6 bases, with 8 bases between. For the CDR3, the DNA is TGCAGCGTGGTGGCGGATGGCTACACCTTC. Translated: CSVVADGYTF.

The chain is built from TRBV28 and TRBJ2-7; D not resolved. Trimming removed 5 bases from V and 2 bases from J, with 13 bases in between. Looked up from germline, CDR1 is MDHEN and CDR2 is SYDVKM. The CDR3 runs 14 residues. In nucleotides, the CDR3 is TGTGCCAGCAGTCTCCACGGAACCGCCTACGAGCAGTACTTC. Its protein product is CASSLHGTAYEQYF.

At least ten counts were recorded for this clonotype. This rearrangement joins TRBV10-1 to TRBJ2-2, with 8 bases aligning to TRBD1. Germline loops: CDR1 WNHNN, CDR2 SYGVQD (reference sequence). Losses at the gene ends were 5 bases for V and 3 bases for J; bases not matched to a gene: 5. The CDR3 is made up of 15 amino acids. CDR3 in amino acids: CASSPDRADTGELFF. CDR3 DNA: TGCGCCAGCAGTCCGGACAGGGCGGACACCGGGGAGCTGTTTTTT.

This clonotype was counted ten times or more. The CDR3, as DNA: TGTGCCAGCAGCCCCCCCCCCACACAGTTCCCTGGGGCCAACGTCCTGACTTTC. It is translated as CASSPPPTQFPGANVLTF. V gene TRBV11-3 combines with J gene TRBJ2-6, with unresolved D. This CDR3 spans 18 amino acids. Per the germline V gene, CDR1 is SGHNT and CDR2 is YENEEA. The V and J ends lost 5 bases and 2 bases respectively, with 19 bases between them.

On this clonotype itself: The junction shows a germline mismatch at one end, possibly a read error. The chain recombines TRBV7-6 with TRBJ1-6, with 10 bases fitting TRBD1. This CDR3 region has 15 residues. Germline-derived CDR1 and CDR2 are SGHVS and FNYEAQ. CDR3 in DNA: TGTGCCAGCAGCCCTAGGACAGGGGGGAGGCACGAGCAGTACTTT. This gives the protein CASSPRTGGRHEQYF.

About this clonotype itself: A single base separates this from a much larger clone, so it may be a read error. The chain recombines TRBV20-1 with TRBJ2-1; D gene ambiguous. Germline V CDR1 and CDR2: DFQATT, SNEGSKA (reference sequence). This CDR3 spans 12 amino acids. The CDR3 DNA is TGCAGTGCTAGAAGACTTACAAATGAGCCGTTCTTC. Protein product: CSARRLTNEPFF.

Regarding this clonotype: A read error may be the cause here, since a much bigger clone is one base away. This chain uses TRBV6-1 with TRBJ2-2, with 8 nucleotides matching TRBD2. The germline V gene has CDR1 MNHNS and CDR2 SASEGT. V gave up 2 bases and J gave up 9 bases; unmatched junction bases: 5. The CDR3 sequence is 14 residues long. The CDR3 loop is CASSESGSPRELFF. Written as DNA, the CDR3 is TGTGCCAGCAGTGAAAGCGGGAGCCCGCGGGAGCTGTTTTTT.

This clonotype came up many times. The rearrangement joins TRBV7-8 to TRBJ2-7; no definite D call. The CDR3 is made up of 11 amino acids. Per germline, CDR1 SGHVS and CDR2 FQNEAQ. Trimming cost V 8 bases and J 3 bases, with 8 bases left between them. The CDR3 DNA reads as TGTGCCAGCTCTCCTCTCTACGAGCAGTACTTC. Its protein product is CASSPLYEQYF.